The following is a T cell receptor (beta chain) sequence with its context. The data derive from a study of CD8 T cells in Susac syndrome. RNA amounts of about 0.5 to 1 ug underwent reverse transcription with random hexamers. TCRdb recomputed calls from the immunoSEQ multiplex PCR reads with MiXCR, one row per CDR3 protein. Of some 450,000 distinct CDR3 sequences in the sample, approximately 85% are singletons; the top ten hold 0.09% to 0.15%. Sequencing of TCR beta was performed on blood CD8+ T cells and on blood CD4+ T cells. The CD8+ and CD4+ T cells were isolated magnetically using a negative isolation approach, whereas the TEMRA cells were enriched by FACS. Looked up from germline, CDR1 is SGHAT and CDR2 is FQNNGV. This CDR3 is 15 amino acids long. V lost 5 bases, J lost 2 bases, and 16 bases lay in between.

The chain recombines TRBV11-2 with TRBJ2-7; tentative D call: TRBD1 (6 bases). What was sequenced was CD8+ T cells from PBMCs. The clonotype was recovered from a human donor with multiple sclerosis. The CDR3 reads CASSHGQRNTYEQYF. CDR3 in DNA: TGTGCCAGCAGCCACGGACAGAGGAATACCTACGAGCAGTACTTC.